A selection of T cell receptor beta chains follows, all from one sample in a study of T cell repertoires in cytomegalovirus infection. MiXCR, applied by TCRdb to the reads, yields one record per CDR3 protein. This table holds tens of thousands of distinct CDR3 sequences, 20% to 25% found once. No cognate antigen is known for these TCRs. Source: CD8+ T cells from cultured PBMCs, taken from culture after CMV antigen stimulation. The receptor source for this set is a human donor in good health (CMV status not recorded). Some clones in this sample may be carry-over from other donors' samples. The conserved cysteine and the conserved F or W are not part of the CDR3 here.

v_gene | CDR3aa
TRBV6-2/TRBV6-3 | ASSALNEQF
TRBV12-3/TRBV12-4 | ATSLGSSGPKNEQF
TRBV29-1 | SVQEGRGNIQY
TRBV5-4 | ASSSPPHLDNEQF
TRBV7-9 | ASSSPKEVGLHEQF
TRBV2 | ASSEWGSSTSYEQY
TRBV7-9 | ASSSRGSGSGYEQY
TRBV20-1 | SARDRPTDTQY
TRBV7-8 | ASSLESVGPLSIEQY
TRBV7-2 | ASSLEGGGGTDTQY
TRBV12-3/TRBV12-4 | ASSLTSNEQF
TRBV7-9 | ASSSHETGGARSPLH